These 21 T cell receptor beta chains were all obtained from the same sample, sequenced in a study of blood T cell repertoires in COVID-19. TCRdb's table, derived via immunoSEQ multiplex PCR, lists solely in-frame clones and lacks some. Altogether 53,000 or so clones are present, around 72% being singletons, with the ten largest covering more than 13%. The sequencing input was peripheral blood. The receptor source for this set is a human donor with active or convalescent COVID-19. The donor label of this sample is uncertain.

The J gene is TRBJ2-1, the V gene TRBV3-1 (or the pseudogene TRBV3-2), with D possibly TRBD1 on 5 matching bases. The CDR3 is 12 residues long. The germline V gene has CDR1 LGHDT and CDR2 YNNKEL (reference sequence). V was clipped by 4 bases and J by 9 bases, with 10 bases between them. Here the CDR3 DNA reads TGTGCCAGCAGCCTTCCTAGGGGTGAGCAGTTCTTC. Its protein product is CASSLPRGEQFF.

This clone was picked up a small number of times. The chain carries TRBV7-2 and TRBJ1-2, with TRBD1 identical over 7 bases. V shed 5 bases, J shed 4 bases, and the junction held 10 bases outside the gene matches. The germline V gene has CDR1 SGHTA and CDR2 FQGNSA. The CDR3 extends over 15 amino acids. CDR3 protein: CASSPQTGQGYGYTF. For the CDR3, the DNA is TGTGCCAGCAGCCCACAGACAGGGCAGGGCTATGGCTACACCTTC. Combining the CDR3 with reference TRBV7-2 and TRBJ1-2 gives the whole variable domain GAGVSQSPSNKVTEKGKDVELRCDPISGHTALYWYRQSLGQGLEFLIYFQGNSAPDKSGLPSDRFSAERTGGSVSTLTIQRTQQEDSAVYLCASSPQTGQGYGYTFGSGTRLTVV.

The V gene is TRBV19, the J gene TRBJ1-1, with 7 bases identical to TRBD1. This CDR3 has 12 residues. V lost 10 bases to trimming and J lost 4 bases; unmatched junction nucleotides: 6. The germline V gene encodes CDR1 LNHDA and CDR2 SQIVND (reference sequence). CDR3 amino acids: CAIPDRRTEAFF. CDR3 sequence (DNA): TGTGCCATTCCGGACAGGCGCACTGAAGCTTTCTTT.

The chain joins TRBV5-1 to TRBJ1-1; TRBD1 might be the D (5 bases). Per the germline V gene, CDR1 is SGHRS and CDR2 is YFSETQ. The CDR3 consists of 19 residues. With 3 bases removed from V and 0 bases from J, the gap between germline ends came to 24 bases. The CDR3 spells CASSWAAGRRARVNTEAFF. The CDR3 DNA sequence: TGCGCCAGCAGCTGGGCCGCGGGACGTCGAGCTCGGGTGAACACTGAAGCTTTCTTT.

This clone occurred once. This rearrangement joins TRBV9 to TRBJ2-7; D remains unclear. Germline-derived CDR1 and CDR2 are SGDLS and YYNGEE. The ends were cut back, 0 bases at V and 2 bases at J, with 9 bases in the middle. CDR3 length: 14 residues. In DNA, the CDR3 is TGTGCCAGCAGCGTAGGTTGGCTTACCTACGAGCAGTACTTC. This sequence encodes CASSVGWLTYEQYF. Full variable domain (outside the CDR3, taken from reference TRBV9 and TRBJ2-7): DSGVTQTPKHLITATGQRVTLRCSPRSGDLSVYWYQQSLDQGLQFLIQYYNGEERAKGNILERFSAQQFPDLHSELNLSSLELGDSALYFCASSVGWLTYEQYFGPGTRLTVT.

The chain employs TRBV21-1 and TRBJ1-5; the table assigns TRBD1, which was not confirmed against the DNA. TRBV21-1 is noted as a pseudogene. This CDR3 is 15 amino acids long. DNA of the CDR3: TGTGCCAGCAGCGCCCGACACCCACGTCGGCAGCCCCAGCATTTT. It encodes CASSARHPRRQPQHF.

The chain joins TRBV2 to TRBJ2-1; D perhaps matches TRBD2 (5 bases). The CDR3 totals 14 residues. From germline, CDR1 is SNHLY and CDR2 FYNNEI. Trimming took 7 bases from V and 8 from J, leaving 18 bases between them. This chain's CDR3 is CASKRESTGYEQFF. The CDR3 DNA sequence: TGTGCCAGCAAGAGGGAGTCCACGGGGTATGAGCAGTTCTTC.

The CDR3 sequence: CASSYPEQGGTEAFF. The CDR3 coding sequence is TGTGCCAGCAGTTACCCAGAGCAGGGCGGTACTGAAGCTTTCTTT. The V call is TRBV6-5, the J call TRBJ1-1, with a weak D call TRBD1 (5 bases). The CDR3 loop spans 15 amino acids. The ends were cut back, 2 bases at V and 5 bases at J, with 15 bases in the middle. Germline loops: CDR1 MNHEY, CDR2 SVGAGI.

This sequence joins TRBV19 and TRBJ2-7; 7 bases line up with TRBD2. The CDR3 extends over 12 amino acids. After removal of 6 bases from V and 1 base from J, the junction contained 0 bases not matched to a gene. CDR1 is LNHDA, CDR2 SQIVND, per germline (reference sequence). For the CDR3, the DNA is TGTGCCAGTAGCGGGGGGTCCTACGAGCAGTACTTC. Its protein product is CASSGGSYEQYF.

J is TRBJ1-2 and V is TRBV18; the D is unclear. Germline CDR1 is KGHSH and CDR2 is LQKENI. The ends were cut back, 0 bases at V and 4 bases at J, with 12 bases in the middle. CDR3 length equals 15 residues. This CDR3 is CASSPPAGSGYGYTF. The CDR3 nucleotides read TGTGCCAGCTCACCACCGGCAGGCAGTGGCTATGGCTACACCTTC.

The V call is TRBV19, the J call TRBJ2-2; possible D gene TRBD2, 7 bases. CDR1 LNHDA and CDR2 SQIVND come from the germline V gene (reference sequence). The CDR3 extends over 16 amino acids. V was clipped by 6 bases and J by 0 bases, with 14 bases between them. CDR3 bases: TGTGCCAGTAGGGGGGCGAGCGGGGCGAACACCGGGGAGCTGTTTTTT. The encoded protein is CASRGASGANTGELFF. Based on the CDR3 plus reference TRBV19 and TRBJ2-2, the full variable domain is DGGITQSPKYLFRKEGQNVTLSCEQNLNHDAMYWYRQDPGQGLRLIYYSQIVNDFQKGDIAEGYSVSREKKESFPLTVTSAQKNPTAFYLCASRGASGANTGELFFGEGSRLTVL.

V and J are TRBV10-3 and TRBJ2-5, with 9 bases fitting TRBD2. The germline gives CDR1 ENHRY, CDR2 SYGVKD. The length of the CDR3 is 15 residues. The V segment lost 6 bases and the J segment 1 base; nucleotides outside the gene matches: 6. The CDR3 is CAISQGLASQETQYF. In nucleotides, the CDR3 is TGTGCCATCAGCCAGGGACTAGCTTCCCAAGAGACCCAGTACTTC.

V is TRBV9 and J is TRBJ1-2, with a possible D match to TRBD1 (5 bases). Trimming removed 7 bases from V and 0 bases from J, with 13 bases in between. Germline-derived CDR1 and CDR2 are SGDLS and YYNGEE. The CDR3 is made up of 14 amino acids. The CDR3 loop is CASDRGGTNYGYTF. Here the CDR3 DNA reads TGTGCCAGCGATAGGGGTGGGACTAACTATGGCTACACCTTC.

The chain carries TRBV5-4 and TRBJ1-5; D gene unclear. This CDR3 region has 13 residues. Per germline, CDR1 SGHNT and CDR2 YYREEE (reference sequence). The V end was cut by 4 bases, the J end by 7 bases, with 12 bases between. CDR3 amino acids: CASSPSAGQPQHF. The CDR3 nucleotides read TGTGCCAGCAGCCCCTCGGCAGGACAGCCCCAGCATTTT. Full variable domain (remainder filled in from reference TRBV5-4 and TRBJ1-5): ETGVTQSPTHLIKTRGQQVTLRCSSQSGHNTVSWYQQALGQGPQFIFQYYREEENGRGNFPPRFSGLQFPNYSSELNVNALELDDSALYLCASSPSAGQPQHFGDGTRLSIL.

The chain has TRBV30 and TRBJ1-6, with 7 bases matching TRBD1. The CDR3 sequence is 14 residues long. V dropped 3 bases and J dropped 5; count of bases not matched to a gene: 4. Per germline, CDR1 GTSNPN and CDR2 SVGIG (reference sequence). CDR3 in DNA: TGTGCCTGGAGGAGGACAGGTGATAATTCACCCCTCCACTTT. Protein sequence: CAWRRTGDNSPLHF.

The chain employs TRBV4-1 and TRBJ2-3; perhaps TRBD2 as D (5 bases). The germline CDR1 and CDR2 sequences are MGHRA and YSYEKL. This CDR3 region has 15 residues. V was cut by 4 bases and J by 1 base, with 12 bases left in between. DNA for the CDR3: TGCGCCAGCAGCCCCTTTTTTAGCGGCACAGATACGCAGTATTTT. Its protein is CASSPFFSGTDTQYF.

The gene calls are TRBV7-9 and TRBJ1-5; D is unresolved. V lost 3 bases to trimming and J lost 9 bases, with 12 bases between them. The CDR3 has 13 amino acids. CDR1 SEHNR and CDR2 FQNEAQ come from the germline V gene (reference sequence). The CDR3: CASSLEPRVPQHF. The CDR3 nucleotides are TGTGCCAGCAGCTTGGAGCCGAGGGTGCCCCAGCATTTT.

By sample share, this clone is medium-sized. The CDR3 DNA is TGTGCCAGCAGCCCGCGGGGGGTTTCCGAGCAGTACTTC. Amino acids: CASSPRGVSEQYF. V is TRBV3-1 (or the pseudogene TRBV3-2) and J is TRBJ2-7, with 8 bases matching TRBD2. CDR1 LGHDT and CDR2 YNNKEL come from the germline V gene (reference sequence). The CDR3 is 13 residues long. V shed 4 bases and J 6 bases; nucleotides not matched to a gene: 5.

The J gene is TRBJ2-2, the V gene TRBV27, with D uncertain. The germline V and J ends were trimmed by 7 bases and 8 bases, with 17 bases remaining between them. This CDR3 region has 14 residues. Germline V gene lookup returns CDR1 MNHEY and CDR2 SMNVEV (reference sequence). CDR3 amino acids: CASIKMGARGELFF. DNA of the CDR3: TGTGCCAGCATAAAAATGGGCGCCCGAGGGGAGCTGTTTTTT.

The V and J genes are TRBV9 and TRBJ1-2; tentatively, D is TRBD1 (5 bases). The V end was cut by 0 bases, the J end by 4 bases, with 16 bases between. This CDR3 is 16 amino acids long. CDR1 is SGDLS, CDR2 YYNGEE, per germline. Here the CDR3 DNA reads TGTGCCAGCAGCGTAGACCCGACAGCCAATGGCTATGGCTACACCTTC. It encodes CASSVDPTANGYGYTF.

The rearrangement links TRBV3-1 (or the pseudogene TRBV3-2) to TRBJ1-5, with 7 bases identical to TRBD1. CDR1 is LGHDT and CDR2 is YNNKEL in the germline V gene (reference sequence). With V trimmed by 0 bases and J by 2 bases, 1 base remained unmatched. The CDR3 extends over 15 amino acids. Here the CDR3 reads CASSQEGTGNQPQHF. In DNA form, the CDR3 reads TGTGCCAGCAGCCAAGAAGGGACAGGCAATCAGCCCCAGCATTTT.